The clone carrying this T cell receptor (beta chain) was seen a few times. What it binds is not known. The record originates from a study of CD8 T cells in ankylosing spondylitis. Study-level points and caveats: Reports say disease-linked clones showed up significantly more in matched ankylosing spondylitis synovial fluid. Some of these motif variants have turned up before, in reports on reactive arthritis synovial fluid and blood. Ankylosing spondylitis blood seemed to carry a telltale TCR beta motif made of several highly homologous variants. Relatively scarce in peripheral blood, disease-linked clones were CD8+.

Generation of TCR beta libraries employed quantitative 5'-RACE incorporating molecular barcodes. TCRdb called the 5' RACE reads again in MiXCR, with one record for every CDR3 protein. In the table there are some 200,000 distinct CDR3 sequences, 6% to 8.5% of which are singletons. V lost 2 bases and J lost 8; bases outside the gene matches: 7. Germline V gene sequence: CDR1 SGHVS, CDR2 FNYEAQ. The CDR3 is made up of 15 amino acids. The V call is TRBV7-6, the J call TRBJ2-1; TRBD1 agrees at 9 bases. The clonotype originates from a male donor with ankylosing spondylitis. Sequencing used blood, either unsorted or a sorted T cell fraction (not recorded which). CDR3 protein: CASSLSWRQGDEQFF. The CDR3 coding sequence is TGTGCCAGCAGCTTAAGCTGGAGACAGGGGGATGAGCAGTTCTTC.